The present T cell receptor (beta chain) was sequenced within a study of a mutant IDH1 vaccine in newly diagnosed glioma. Trimming took off 5 bases at V and 5 bases at J, with 10 bases between the two ends. This CDR3 region has 11 residues. Germline lookup yields CDR1 DFQATT and CDR2 SNEGSKA (reference sequence). This clone occurred a few times. Its antigen is unknown. Some clones are missing from TCRdb's copy, which holds only in-frame ones; the method was immunoSEQ multiplex PCR. Of about 51,000 clones listed, more than 70% were seen once; the top ten hold around 4.9%. The time point: week 5, during vaccination. Doses of 300 ug of mutant IDH1 20-mer peptide were given with topical imiquimod.

The receptor's source is a man over 45 with glioma. The material was PBMCs, obtained from a glioma patient whose treatment included an IDH1 peptide vaccine. The J gene is TRBJ2-7, the V gene TRBV20-1; no clear D. CDR3 bases: TGCAGTGCTCCCATTTCGGACGAGCAGTACTTC. Translating gives CSAPISDEQYF.